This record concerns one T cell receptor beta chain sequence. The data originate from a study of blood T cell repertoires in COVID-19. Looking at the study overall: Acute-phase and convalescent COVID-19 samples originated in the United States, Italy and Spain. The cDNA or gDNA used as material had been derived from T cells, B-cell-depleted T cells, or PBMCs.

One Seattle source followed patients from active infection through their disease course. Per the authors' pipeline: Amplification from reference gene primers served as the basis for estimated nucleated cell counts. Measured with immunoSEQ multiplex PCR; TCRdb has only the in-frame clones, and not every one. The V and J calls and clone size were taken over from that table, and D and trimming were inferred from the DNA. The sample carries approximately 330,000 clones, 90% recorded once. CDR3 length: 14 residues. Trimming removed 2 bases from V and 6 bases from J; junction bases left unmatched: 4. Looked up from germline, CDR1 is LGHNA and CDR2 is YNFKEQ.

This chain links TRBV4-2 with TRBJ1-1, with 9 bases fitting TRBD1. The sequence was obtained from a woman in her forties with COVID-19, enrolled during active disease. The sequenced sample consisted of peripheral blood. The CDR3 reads CASSQPGQGAEAFF. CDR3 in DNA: TGTGCCAGCAGCCAACCGGGACAGGGCGCTGAAGCTTTCTTT.